This TCR beta chain was recovered during a study of response to subunit inactivated influenza vaccine. Overall study results and limits: Each seasonal influenza vaccination, the authors suggested, recruits few new T cells.

There are a few counts of this clonotype. Its target is not known. TCRdb redid the calling of the RT-PCR reads with MiXCR, one entry per CDR3 protein. The sample holds about 570,000 distinct CDR3 sequences, around 10% seen once. In germline, CDR1 is KGHDR, CDR2 SFDVKD. The V gene end was trimmed by 3 bases and the J gene end by 5 bases; junction bases not matched to a gene: 6. The CDR3 sequence is 16 residues long. This sample also appeared in a second study, on T cells expressing NK-cell markers. That work adds: As the method of synthesis, 5'RACE template switching with UMIs yielded TCR beta cDNA. The study drew TCR beta repertoires from sorted CD3+CD56+NKG2C+, CD3+CD56+NKG2C- and CD3+CD56-NKG2C+ T cells. Dominant NKG2C+ clonotype frequencies of 1.0-7.0% of CD8+ T cells were measured in 5 or 6 donors.

The V and J genes are TRBV24-1 and TRBJ2-1; 10 nucleotides match TRBD2. The source is a man aged 50-60 years who received an inactivated influenza vaccine. The sample here was PBMCs from blood, taken on the day of vaccination. CDR3 loop: CATSDTGLATDNEQFF. The CDR3, as DNA: TGTGCCACCAGTGATACGGGACTAGCGACCGACAATGAGCAGTTCTTC.